This entry is about one T cell receptor beta chain. Antigen specificity is unknown. V lost 4 bases, J lost 0 bases, and 4 bases lay in between. This CDR3 spans 12 amino acids. Germline V gene sequence: CDR1 MGHDK, CDR2 SYGVNS. The source of the sample is a study of cytomegalovirus exposure and HLA in healthy donors. Findings of the study overall: The study assumed roughly uniform donor sequencing depth for presence/absence analyses. It was approximately 150 TCR beta chains that were listed as cytomegalovirus-associated.

PCR was performed using 60 Vbeta and 13 Jbeta primers. Profiled with immunoSEQ multiplex PCR; TCRdb holds only in-frame clones, not every one. Among about 150,000 clones listed, around four fifths were seen once. At sampling all donors were nominally healthy, likely with unrecorded immune exposures. The J gene is TRBJ2-7, the V gene TRBV25-1; D is ambiguous. Sequencing was done on a sample of PBMCs. The clonotype comes from a boy aged 2-9 years in good health and CMV-seronegative. The CDR3 nucleotides are TGTGCCAGCAGTGCCAGCTCCTACGAGCAGTACTTC. Translation gives CASSASSYEQYF.